Listed below are T cell receptor beta chains from one sample, sequenced in a study of Ad26.COV2.S vaccination and SARS-CoV-2 variants. Profiled with immunoSEQ multiplex PCR; TCRdb holds only in-frame clones, not every one. Of fewer than 400,000 clones in the sample, less than 90% were seen once. The material sequenced was peripheral blood, taken in a trial of Ad26.COV2.S vaccine versus placebo. All receptors derive from a person aged 18-65 years who received the Ad26.COV2.S COVID-19 vaccine or a placebo. Each CDR3 is given with its conserved first and last residue. The D gene is left open where the match is weak. Expanded clones get a size class; other rows say once, few or many, or leave the size out.

D	size	V	J	CDR3	DNA
-	-	TRBV7-6	TRBJ1-1	CASSPREGRNTEAFF	TGTGCCAGCAGCCCCCGAGAGGGAAGAAACACTGAAGCTTTCTTT
-	-	TRBV6-2/TRBV6-3	TRBJ1-1	CASSYPTLGDRYHTEAFF	TGTGCCAGCAGTTACCCGACGTTGGGGGACCGATATCACACTGAAGCTTTCTTT
-	-	TRBV4-1	TRBJ1-1	CASSQGKGGGNTEAFF	TGCGCCAGCAGCCAAGGGAAAGGCGGCGGGAACACTGAAGCTTTCTTT
-	-	TRBV19	TRBJ1-2	CASSIDGSRDNYGYTF	TGTGCCAGTAGTATAGATGGCTCTCGGGACAACTATGGCTACACCTTC
TRBD2	-	TRBV30	TRBJ2-1	CAWSVRSGGAGEQFF	TGTGCCTGGAGTGTACGTAGCGGGGGGGCAGGTGAGCAGTTCTTC
-	-	TRBV10-3	TRBJ1-1	CAISDSGTEAFF	TGTGCCATCAGTGACTCGGGGACTGAAGCTTTCTTT
-	-	TRBV6-5	TRBJ2-3	CASSWDRRDTQYF	TGTGCCAGCAGTTGGGACCGCAGGGATACGCAGTATTTT
-	-	TRBV12-3/TRBV12-4	TRBJ1-1	CASSGGYTEAFF	TGTGCCAGCAGCGGGGGATACACTGAAGCTTTCTTT
-	few	TRBV27	TRBJ1-3	CASRAGNTIYF	TGTGCCAGCAGGGCTGGAAACACCATATATTTT
-	once	TRBV18	TRBJ1-2	CASSNLGQSYGYTF	TGTGCCAGCTCAAACCTTGGACAGAGCTATGGCTACACCTTC